The 25 T cell receptor beta chains below were found in one sample sequenced in a study of cytomegalovirus exposure and HLA in healthy donors. 13 Jbeta primers and 60 Vbeta primers were used for the PCR. Profiling relied on immunoSEQ multiplex PCR, and the TCRdb table lists in-frame clones only, not all of them. The data show 100,000 or so clones, with 60% to 80% seen just once and 3.2% held by the top ten. Sequencing was done on a sample of PBMCs. The receptors derive from a man under 40 in good health and CMV-seronegative.

This chain joins TRBV7-2 and TRBJ2-7; D is unresolved. Trimming cost V 5 bases and J 2 bases, with 10 bases left between them. Germline V lookup: CDR1 SGHTA, CDR2 FQGNSA. The CDR3 has 13 amino acids. CDR3 sequence (DNA): TGTGCCAGCAGCATTAGTATCACCTACGAGCAGTACTTC. Its protein product is CASSISITYEQYF.

The chain carries TRBV29-1 and TRBJ2-3, with 10 bases lining up with TRBD1. CDR1 and CDR2 from the germline V gene are SQVTM and ANQGSEA. With V trimmed by 7 bases and J by 5 bases, 12 bases remained unmatched. CDR3 length equals 15 residues. Written as DNA, the CDR3 is TGCAGCGCGCCAACCGGGACAGGGGTTGAAGATACGCAGTATTTT. Its protein product is CSAPTGTGVEDTQYF.

DNA for the CDR3: TGTGCCAGCAGCCAGGGTTCCGCAGCTTTCTTT. It is translated as CASSQGSAAFF. This chain links TRBV6-1 with TRBJ1-1; D may be TRBD1 (5 bases). With 6 bases removed from V and 10 bases from J, the gap between germline ends came to 12 bases. Germline assignment: CDR1 MNHNS and CDR2 SASEGT. The CDR3 has 11 amino acids.

The chain links TRBV5-4 to TRBJ1-3; tentatively, D is TRBD1 (6 bases). Per germline, CDR1 SGHNT and CDR2 YYREEE (reference sequence). Trimming took off 1 base at V and 0 bases at J, with 17 bases between the two ends. This CDR3 is built from 18 residues. CDR3 residues: CASSLSPGAQYSGNTIYF. The CDR3 coding sequence is TGTGCCAGCAGCTTGAGTCCAGGGGCACAATACTCTGGAAACACCATATATTTT.

V and J are TRBV28 and TRBJ2-3; D is unresolved. V shed 8 bases and J shed 0 bases, with 9 bases lying between them. CDR1 MDHEN and CDR2 SYDVKM come from the germline V gene. The CDR3 spans 13 residues. In DNA form, the CDR3 reads TGTGCCAGCGTCCAGTCAAGCACAGATACGCAGTATTTT. As protein: CASVQSSTDTQYF.

This clone showed up just a few times. The V and J genes are TRBV6-1 and TRBJ2-3, with 11 bases identical to TRBD2. Losses at the gene ends were 2 bases for V and 2 bases for J; bases not matched to a gene: 3. Germline V gene data show CDR1 as MNHNS and CDR2 as SASEGT. This CDR3 spans 16 amino acids. CDR3 loop: CASSEKGLADTDTQYF. The CDR3 DNA reads as TGTGCCAGCAGTGAAAAGGGACTAGCGGACACAGATACGCAGTATTTT.

This clone was counted a few times. CDR3 loop: CASSLQTGGQYEQYF. As DNA, the CDR3 is TGTGCCAGCAGCCTCCAGACAGGGGGGCAATACGAGCAGTACTTC. This sequence joins TRBV7-3 and TRBJ2-7; 9 positions match TRBD1. The CDR3 sequence is 15 residues long. Germline CDR1 SGHTA, CDR2 FQGTGA. Trimming took 5 bases from V and 4 from J; bases not matched to a gene: 9.

This sequence joins TRBV30 and TRBJ1-5, with D possibly being TRBD1 (6 bases). Deletions cut 0 bases from V and 6 bases from J, with 15 bases between. Germline loops: CDR1 GTSNPN, CDR2 SVGIG (reference sequence). This CDR3 comprises 15 residues. The CDR3 nucleotides are TGTGCCTGGAGTGTATGGCAGGGGAGACTTCAGCCCCAGCATTTT. Residues: CAWSVWQGRLQPQHF.

The chain recombines TRBV29-1 with TRBJ2-5; D call uncertain. The CDR3 is 12 amino acids. Trimming cost V 3 bases and J 1 base, with 6 bases left between them. Germline assignment: CDR1 SQVTM and CDR2 ANQGSEA. In DNA, the CDR3 is TGCAGCGTTGACGCCGGCCAAGAGACCCAGTACTTC. Protein sequence: CSVDAGQETQYF. Full variable domain (rest looked up from reference TRBV29-1 and TRBJ2-5): SAVISQKPSRDICQRGTSLTIQCQVDSQVTMMFWYRQQPGQSLTLIATANQGSEATYESGFVIDKFPISRPNLTFSTLTVSNMSPEDSSIYLCSVDAGQETQYFGPGTRLLVL.

This clone was seen more than once but under ten times. The J gene is TRBJ2-7, the V gene TRBV7-9; 10 nucleotides match TRBD1. Germline CDR1 is SEHNR and CDR2 is FQNEAQ (reference sequence). The V and J ends lost 6 bases and 1 base, in that order; junction bases with no gene match: 3. The CDR3 runs to 14 residues. The DNA for the CDR3 is TGTGCCAGCAGTGGGACAGGGGCTTCCTACGAGCAGTACTTC. Amino acids: CASSGTGASYEQYF.

This chain links TRBV29-1 with TRBJ2-5; 7 bases match TRBD2. Gene TRBJ2-7 matches the end of the DNA better, so the J call may be wrong. The CDR3 is 17 residues long. Germline V CDR1 and CDR2: SQVTM, ANQGSEA. The CDR3 nucleotides are TGCAGCGTCCATCAAAGACCCGGTCCTAGCGGAAACTACGAGCAGTACTTC. Amino acid sequence: CSVHQRPGPSGNYEQYF.

The chain uses TRBV5-4 and TRBJ2-7, with 9 bases identical to TRBD2. V shed 1 base, J shed 0 bases, and the junction held 14 bases outside the gene matches. The CDR3 consists of 19 residues. From germline, CDR1 is SGHNT and CDR2 YYREEE (reference sequence). The CDR3 DNA reads as TGTGCCAGCAGCTTGAAAATCTCTAGCGGGGTTCCAAGCTCCTACGAGCAGTACTTC. Encoded protein: CASSLKISSGVPSSYEQYF. Drawing the rest from reference TRBV5-4 and TRBJ2-7, the complete variable domain is ETGVTQSPTHLIKTRGQQVTLRCSSQSGHNTVSWYQQALGQGPQFIFQYYREEENGRGNFPPRFSGLQFPNYSSELNVNALELDDSALYLCASSLKISSGVPSSYEQYFGPGTRLTVT.

This clone was seen more than once but under ten times. The chain links TRBV7-8 to TRBJ2-7; 8 bases agree with TRBD2. The CDR3 consists of 16 residues. Germline V gene data show CDR1 as SGHVS and CDR2 as FQNEAQ. With V trimmed by 2 bases and J by 0 bases, 6 bases remained unmatched. The CDR3 DNA follows: TGTGCCAGCAGCTTATGGGGGCGGGAGGTCTCCTACGAGCAGTACTTC. The encoded protein is CASSLWGREVSYEQYF.

The chain uses TRBV18 and TRBJ2-5, with a possible D match to TRBD1 (5 bases). V lost 4 bases, J lost 0 bases, and 6 bases lay in between. This CDR3 contains 13 residues. Germline CDR1 is KGHSH and CDR2 is LQKENI. CDR3 bases: TGTGCCAGCTCACAACAGGACCAAGAGACCCAGTACTTC. It codes for CASSQQDQETQYF. The full variable domain, completed using reference TRBV18 and TRBJ2-5, is NAGVMQNPRHLVRRRGQEARLRCSPMKGHSHVYWYRQLPEEGLKFMVYLQKENIIDESGMPKERFSAEFPKEGPSILRIQQVVRGDSAAYFCASSQQDQETQYFGPGTRLLVL.

In the case of this clone: Mismatch with germline at one junction end may stem from a read error. Different DNA sequences within this sample yield the same CDR3. This rearrangement joins TRBV5-4 to TRBJ2-1; no reliable D call. CDR1 is SGHNT, CDR2 YYREEE, per germline (reference sequence). The length of the CDR3 is 12 residues. The CDR3 loop is CASSLDYNEQFF. The CDR3 DNA follows: TGTGCCAGCAGCTTGGACTACAACGAGCAGTTCTTC.

This clone was detected only once. This chain connects TRBV29-1 to TRBJ1-3; D ambiguous. Germline lookup yields CDR1 SQVTM and CDR2 ANQGSEA. V dropped 5 bases and J dropped 0 bases, with 11 bases sitting between them. The CDR3 sequence is 14 residues long. The DNA for the CDR3 is TGCAGCGTTCGAGCATCGAGCTCTGGAAACACCATATATTTT. Translation: CSVRASSSGNTIYF.

This clone was observed a few times. The gene calls are TRBV2 and TRBJ2-7; TRBD1 matches 9 bases. In germline, CDR1 is SNHLY, CDR2 FYNNEI. CDR3 length equals 14 residues. V was pared by 4 bases and J by 2 bases, with 3 bases of the junction left unmatched. The CDR3 nucleotides read TGTGCCAGCAGTGGGGGACAGGGTCCCTACGAGCAGTACTTC. It encodes CASSGGQGPYEQYF.

The J gene is TRBJ2-1, the V gene TRBV11-3; 8 bases align to TRBD1. V dropped 5 bases and J dropped 4; count of bases not matched to a gene: 13. This CDR3 has 17 amino acids. The germline V gene has CDR1 SGHNT and CDR2 YENEEA. In DNA form, the CDR3 reads TGTGCCAGCAGCCCAGGGACCGGGACAGGTGCTTACAATGAGCAGTTCTTC. Translation gives CASSPGTGTGAYNEQFF.

The chain couples TRBV11-3 to TRBJ1-3; no definite D call. This CDR3 has 15 amino acids. Trimming took off 5 bases at V and 0 bases at J, with 11 bases between the two ends. Germline-derived CDR1 and CDR2 are SGHNT and YENEEA. The CDR3 loop is CASSPRQDSGNTIYF. The DNA for the CDR3 is TGTGCCAGCAGCCCCCGACAAGACTCTGGAAACACCATATATTTT.

The chain recombines TRBV2 with TRBJ2-2; TRBD1 aligns across 8 bases. The CDR3 runs to 15 residues. Germline lookup yields CDR1 SNHLY and CDR2 FYNNEI. V shed 5 bases and J 6 bases; nucleotides not matched to a gene: 8. The CDR3 DNA follows: TGTGCCAGCAGTCCCGGGACAGGCACCCCCGGGGAGCTGTTTTTT. It yields the protein CASSPGTGTPGELFF.

This clone has only one observation. V gene TRBV19 combines with J gene TRBJ1-2; D is uncertain. The CDR3 is 11 residues long. With 5 bases removed from V and 8 bases from J, the gap between germline ends came to 9 bases. From germline, CDR1 is LNHDA and CDR2 SQIVND (reference sequence). CDR3 bases: TGTGCCAGTAGTCGGGGTAGGGGCTACACCTTC. As protein: CASSRGRGYTF.

This chain uses TRBV11-1 with TRBJ2-5, with 7 positions matching TRBD2. From germline, CDR1 is SGHAT and CDR2 FQDESV (reference sequence). V shed 6 bases and J 5 bases; nucleotides not matched to a gene: 9. The CDR3 consists of 14 residues. The CDR3 DNA reads as TGTGCCAGCAGTCATCGGACTAGTGGGGAGACCCAGTACTTC. Encoded protein: CASSHRTSGETQYF.

The rearrangement joins TRBV4-3 to TRBJ2-2; tentative D call: TRBD2 (6 bases). The V and J ends lost 2 bases and 1 base respectively, with 11 bases between them. Looked up from germline, CDR1 is LGHNA and CDR2 is YSLEER. The CDR3 is made up of 16 amino acids. CDR3 bases: TGCGCCAGCAGCCAACTACACGGGAGGAACACCGGGGAGCTGTTTTTT. It yields the protein CASSQLHGRNTGELFF.

The chain employs TRBV4-1 and TRBJ1-4; D is possibly TRBD1 (5 bases). Looked up from germline, CDR1 is MGHRA and CDR2 is YSYEKL. The CDR3 is 17 amino acids. V gave up 0 bases and J gave up 0 bases, with 11 bases separating them. In nucleotides, the CDR3 is TGCGCCAGCAGCCAAGAAGGAGCGGGGGCAACTAATGAAAAACTGTTTTTT. Its translation is CASSQEGAGATNEKLFF.

This clone is a singleton in its sample. This chain connects TRBV6-1 to TRBJ2-7; 11 nucleotides line up with TRBD1. The CDR3 loop spans 15 amino acids. V lost 3 bases, J lost 3 bases, and 4 bases stayed unmatched. CDR1 MNHNS and CDR2 SASEGT come from the germline V gene. This CDR3 reads CASSETGTGGYEQYF. In DNA, the CDR3 is TGTGCCAGCAGTGAGACCGGGACAGGGGGCTACGAGCAGTACTTC.